The sequence of this TCR beta chain was determined in a study of T-cell memory formation after mild COVID-19. On the study more broadly: Clusters of TCRs were largely donor specific. General observations from the study: The CD4+ clones that contracted clustered mainly within CM and EM, and the CD8+ clones concentrated in EMRA. CD4/CD8 balance characterized clones contracting day 15 to 85, and CD4+ skew characterized later expanders.

5'RACE primed at constant segments yielded TCR alpha and TCR beta cDNA libraries bearing sample barcodes and UMIs. TCRdb ran MiXCR on the 5' RACE reads and lists one entry per CDR3 protein. The data hold 150,000 to 200,000 distinct CDR3 sequences, with about 18% observed a single time. The CDR3 consists of 12 residues. The V gene end was trimmed by 4 bases and the J gene end by 12 bases; junction bases not matched to a gene: 5. The germline V gene has CDR1 LGHDT and CDR2 YNNKEL (reference sequence). This clonotype was observed a few times. Its antigen is undetermined. The gene calls are TRBV3-1 and TRBJ2-3; 9 bases match TRBD1. The sample was PBMCs or a T cell subset sorted from them (not recorded which). The sequence came from a man aged 18 to 30 who had mild COVID-19 (a few samples of this study predate the infection). Cell type and time point are not known. CDR3 loop: CASSLGQGLQYF. CDR3 bases: TGTGCCAGCAGCCTTGGACAGGGGCTTCAGTATTTT.